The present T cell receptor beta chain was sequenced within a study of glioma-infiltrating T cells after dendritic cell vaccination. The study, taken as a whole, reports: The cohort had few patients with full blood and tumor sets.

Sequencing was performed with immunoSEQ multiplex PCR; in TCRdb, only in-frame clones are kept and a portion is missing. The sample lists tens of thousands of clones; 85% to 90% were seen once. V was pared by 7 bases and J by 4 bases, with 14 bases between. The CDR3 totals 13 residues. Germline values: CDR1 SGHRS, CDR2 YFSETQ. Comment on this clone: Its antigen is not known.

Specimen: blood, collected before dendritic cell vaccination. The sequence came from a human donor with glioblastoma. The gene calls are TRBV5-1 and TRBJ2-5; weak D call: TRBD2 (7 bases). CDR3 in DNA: TGCGCCAGCGCCCTGGGGGGGCTAGAGACCCAGTACTTC. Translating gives CASALGGLETQYF.